Below, 19 T cell receptor beta chains from the same sample are listed, as sequenced in a study of blood T cells in healthy people across ages. Then a second PCR, running roughly 7 to 11 cycles, was carried out with a sample-barcoded 5' primer and a J-beta primer mix. Via MiXCR, TCRdb re-called the 5' RACE reads, giving one row per CDR3 protein. Of approximately 800,000 distinct CDR3 sequences in the sample, approximately 35% were seen once. Sequenced: blood. The receptors come from a man aged 18 to 30 in good health.

This clonotype was picked up a small number of times. The V and J genes are TRBV7-9 and TRBJ1-5; D is undetermined. Looked up from germline, CDR1 is SEHNR and CDR2 is FQNEAQ (reference sequence). This CDR3 has 13 residues. With 5 bases removed from V and 8 bases from J, the gap between germline ends came to 13 bases. The CDR3 coding sequence is TGTGCCAGCAGCCCCTCACTAGCGGAGCCCCAGCATTTT. This sequence encodes CASSPSLAEPQHF.

This clonotype was counted between two and nine times. CDR3 residues: CASSLVGLQGITYNEQFF. Written as DNA, the CDR3 is TGTGCCAGCAGCTTAGTCGGGTTACAGGGGATAACCTACAATGAGCAGTTCTTC. The chain uses TRBV7-2 and TRBJ2-1; 7 nucleotides agree with TRBD1. From germline, CDR1 is SGHTA and CDR2 FQGNSA. The CDR3 totals 18 residues. V shed 1 base and J 2 bases; nucleotides not matched to a gene: 11.

V is TRBV29-1 and J is TRBJ1-2, with D hard to call. CDR3 length: 13 residues. Germline CDR1 and CDR2: SQVTM and ANQGSEA. V was cut by 7 bases and J by 3 bases, with 15 bases left in between. The chain's CDR3 is CSGRAAQDYGYTF. CDR3 coding DNA: TGCAGCGGTCGGGCAGCGCAAGACTATGGCTACACCTTC. Looking up the rest from reference TRBV29-1 and TRBJ1-2 gives the full variable domain: SAVISQKPSRDICQRGTSLTIQCQVDSQVTMMFWYRQQPGQSLTLIATANQGSEATYESGFVIDKFPISRPNLTFSTLTVSNMSPEDSSIYLCSGRAAQDYGYTFGSGTRLTVV.

This clonotype showed up many times. The J gene is TRBJ2-7, the V gene TRBV7-2; D possibly corresponds to TRBD2 (5 bases). Germline V gene data show CDR1 as SGHTA and CDR2 as FQGNSA. Trimming pared 3 bases from V and 4 bases from J, leaving 13 bases between. The CDR3 covers 14 residues. The CDR3 sequence: CASSFYGEGYEQYF. In DNA form, the CDR3 reads TGTGCCAGCAGCTTCTACGGGGAAGGGTACGAGCAGTACTTC. Combining the CDR3 with reference TRBV7-2 and TRBJ2-7 gives the whole variable domain GAGVSQSPSNKVTEKGKDVELRCDPISGHTALYWYRQSLGQGLEFLIYFQGNSAPDKSGLPSDRFSAERTGGSVSTLTIQRTQQEDSAVYLCASSFYGEGYEQYFGPGTRLTVT.

The chain joins TRBV7-2 to TRBJ1-2, with TRBD1 identical over 9 bases. Per the germline V gene, CDR1 is SGHTA and CDR2 is FQGNSA. This CDR3 comprises 16 residues. V shed 2 bases and J 3 bases; nucleotides not matched to a gene: 7. The CDR3 spells CASSLIQGAGDYGYTF. CDR3 sequence (DNA): TGTGCCAGCAGCTTAATACAGGGGGCAGGTGACTATGGCTACACCTTC.

The V and J genes are TRBV11-2 and TRBJ2-4; weak D call: TRBD1 (5 bases). Trimming removed 3 bases from V and 13 bases from J, with 25 bases in between. The germline V gene has CDR1 SGHAT and CDR2 FQNNGV. The CDR3 totals 16 residues. CDR3 sequence (DNA): TGTGCCAGCAGCTTGCCAGGGCCAGCCCCTTACAATGAGCAGTACTTC. The encoded protein is CASSLPGPAPYNEQYF.

This rearrangement joins TRBV20-1 to TRBJ2-1, with no clear D. The CDR3 sequence is 14 residues long. The ends were cut back, 3 bases at V and 4 bases at J, with 13 bases in the middle. Germline CDR1 DFQATT, CDR2 SNEGSKA (reference sequence). CDR3 nucleotides: TGCAGTGCTAGGGCCCCCCACCCTTACAATGAGCAGTTCTTC. As protein: CSARAPHPYNEQFF.

The chain links TRBV27 to TRBJ2-3; 8 bases agree with TRBD2. Germline V gives CDR1 MNHEY, CDR2 SMNVEV (reference sequence). The CDR3 is made up of 17 amino acids. The J segment lost 3 bases and the V segment lost 4 bases, leaving 12 bases of the junction unmatched. CDR3 residues: CASSWGGLTSGTDTQYF. The DNA of the CDR3 is TGTGCCAGCAGTTGGGGGGGGCTCACTAGCGGTACAGATACGCAGTATTTT.

The chain joins TRBV5-1 to TRBJ2-7; 8 positions agree with TRBD1. Looked up from germline, CDR1 is SGHRS and CDR2 is YFSETQ. The junction had 4 bases not matched to a gene; V was cut back by 4 bases and J by 1 base. The CDR3 is 14 amino acids. The CDR3 DNA is TGCGCCAGCAGCGTCAACAGGGGGTCCTACGAGCAGTACTTC. Its translation: CASSVNRGSYEQYF.

This clonotype was recorded at least ten times. The chain carries TRBV27 and TRBJ1-2; TRBD1 is a possible D gene (5 bases). CDR3 length: 14 residues. The V end lost 0 bases, the J end lost 8 bases, and 13 bases lay between the germline ends. The germline V gene encodes CDR1 MNHEY and CDR2 SMNVEV (reference sequence). The chain's CDR3 is CASSLSLGVGGYTF. The CDR3, as DNA: TGTGCCAGCAGTTTATCGCTGGGGGTAGGAGGCTACACCTTC.

The chain carries TRBV2 and TRBJ2-7, with D uncertain. The length of the CDR3 is 15 residues. Deletions cut 3 bases from V and 2 bases from J, with 14 bases between. Germline-derived CDR1 and CDR2 are SNHLY and FYNNEI. The CDR3: CASSERRGFTYEQYF. DNA for the CDR3: TGTGCCAGCAGTGAGAGGAGAGGCTTCACCTACGAGCAGTACTTC.

This clonotype was recorded at least ten times. The V gene is TRBV5-1, the J gene TRBJ2-5, with D perhaps matching TRBD1 or TRBD2 (5 bases each). The germline CDR1 and CDR2 sequences are SGHRS and YFSETQ. The CDR3 runs 15 residues. The germline V and J ends were trimmed by 4 bases and 2 bases, with 15 bases remaining between them. CDR3 sequence reads: CASSQTGTEQETQYF. The CDR3 nucleotides read TGCGCCAGCAGCCAAACCGGGACGGAGCAAGAGACCCAGTACTTC.

With respect to this clonotype: A read error may be the cause here, since a much bigger clone is one base away. The chain employs TRBV5-1 and TRBJ2-3; 13 nucleotides agree with TRBD2. Germline values: CDR1 SGHRS, CDR2 YFSETQ. With V trimmed by 6 bases and J by 0 bases, 4 bases remained unmatched. The CDR3 is made up of 16 amino acids. CDR3 coding DNA: TGCGCCAGCATGACTAGCGGGGGGATTAGCACAGATACGCAGTATTTT. Translating it yields CASMTSGGISTDTQYF.

This clonotype was observed many times. The chain links TRBV20-1 to TRBJ1-2; 8 nucleotides match TRBD1. The V gene's germline CDR1 is DFQATT and CDR2 SNEGSKA (reference sequence). CDR3 length: 12 residues. The ends lost 3 bases at V and 5 bases at J; junction bases unmatched: 2. The CDR3 sequence: CSASQGAYGYTF. The CDR3 DNA is TGCAGTGCTAGCCAGGGGGCATATGGCTACACCTTC.

The V and J genes are TRBV4-1 and TRBJ2-5, with a possible D match to TRBD1 (6 bases). Germline CDR1 is MGHRA and CDR2 is YSYEKL. CDR3 length: 14 amino acids. Between the trimmed V and J ends, which lost 4 bases and 3 bases, there was a span of 12 bases. CDR3 DNA: TGCGCCAGCAGCCCCCCCTACAGGGAAGAGACCCAGTACTTC. Encoded protein: CASSPPYREETQYF.

This clonotype was recorded a few times. The CDR3 reads CSASRGQGNSPLHF. CDR3 sequence (DNA): TGCAGTGCTAGTCGGGGTCAGGGGAATTCACCCCTCCACTTT. The rearrangement joins TRBV20-1 to TRBJ1-6; D perhaps matches TRBD1 (6 bases). Germline V CDR1 and CDR2: DFQATT, SNEGSKA (reference sequence). Trimming took 3 bases from V and 7 from J, leaving 13 bases between them. The CDR3 covers 14 residues.

This clonotype was seen repeatedly, ten times or more. V is TRBV4-3 and J is TRBJ2-1; 8 bases match TRBD2. CDR1 and CDR2 from the germline V gene are LGHNA and YSLEER. This CDR3 is built from 17 residues. With 0 bases clipped from V and 3 bases from J, the junction kept 7 bases outside the gene matches. The CDR3: CASSQDAPRGGYNEQFF. Written as DNA, the CDR3 is TGCGCCAGCAGCCAAGATGCCCCTCGGGGGGGCTACAATGAGCAGTTCTTC.

This chain connects TRBV4-3 to TRBJ2-1; D possibly corresponds to TRBD1 (6 bases). Germline-derived CDR1 and CDR2 are LGHNA and YSLEER. V lost 3 bases and J lost 10, with 19 bases in between. There are 15 residues in the CDR3. This chain's CDR3 is CASSQNRAPIYEQFF. CDR3 coding DNA: TGCGCCAGCAGCCAGAACAGGGCACCTATCTACGAGCAGTTCTTC.

To note about this clonotype: A read error may be the cause here, since a much bigger clone is one base away. This sequence joins TRBV2 and TRBJ2-7, with D unresolved. CDR3 length: 15 residues. Germline CDR1 is SNHLY and CDR2 is FYNNEI. V was clipped by 0 bases and J by 6 bases, with 15 bases between them. The CDR3 loop is CASSEALGRPCEQYF. CDR3 sequence (DNA): TGTGCCAGCAGTGAAGCGCTTGGCAGACCATGCGAGCAGTACTTC. Using reference TRBV2 and TRBJ2-7 for the parts outside the CDR3, the full variable domain is EPEVTQTPSHQVTQMGQEVILRCVPISNHLYFYWYRQILGQKVEFLVSFYNNEISEKSEIFDDQFSVERPDGSNFTLKIRSTKLEDSAMYFCASSEALGRPCEQYFGPGTRLTVT.